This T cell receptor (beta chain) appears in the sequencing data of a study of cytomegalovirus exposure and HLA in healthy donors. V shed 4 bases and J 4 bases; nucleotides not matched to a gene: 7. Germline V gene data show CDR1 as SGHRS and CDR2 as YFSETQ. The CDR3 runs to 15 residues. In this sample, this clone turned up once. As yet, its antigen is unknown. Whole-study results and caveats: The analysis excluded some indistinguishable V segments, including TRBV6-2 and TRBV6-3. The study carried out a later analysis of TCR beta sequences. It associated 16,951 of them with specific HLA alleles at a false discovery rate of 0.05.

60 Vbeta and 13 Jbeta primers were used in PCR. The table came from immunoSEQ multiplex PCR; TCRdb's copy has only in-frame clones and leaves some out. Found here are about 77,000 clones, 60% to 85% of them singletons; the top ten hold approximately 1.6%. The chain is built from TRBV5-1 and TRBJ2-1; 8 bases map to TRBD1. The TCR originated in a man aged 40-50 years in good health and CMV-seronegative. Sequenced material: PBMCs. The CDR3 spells CASSGETGEYNEQFF. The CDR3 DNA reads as TGCGCCAGCAGCGGAGAGACAGGGGAGTACAATGAGCAGTTCTTC.